The present T cell receptor (beta chain) was sequenced within a study of OX40 agonist ivuxolimab in advanced cancers. Study-wide context: A male proportion of about 86% was recorded, with mean age approximately 56 years and range 23 to 79. Study-wide findings and caveats: Antigen specificity of clonally expanded peripheral T cells was not established.

TCRdb's table, derived via immunoSEQ multiplex PCR, lists solely in-frame clones and lacks some. The table includes roughly 86,000 clones, about 90% detected once. For this clone: Its antigen is not known.

This TCR was sampled from an adult with an advanced solid tumor such as melanoma, head and neck, liver or kidney cancer. Sequenced material: CD4+ or CD8+ T cells sorted from blood, taken in a trial of the OX40 agonist ivuxolimab.

CDR3 nucleotides: TGTGCCAGCAGCTTATCGGGGATTAACACCGGGGAGCTGTTTTTT. This translates into CASSLSGINTGELFF. The chain links TRBV11-3 to TRBJ2-2; TRBD2 might be the D (5 bases). Trimming shortened V by 2 bases and J by 2 bases, and 9 bases separated the two germline ends. Per the germline V gene, CDR1 is SGHNT and CDR2 is YENEEA. The length of the CDR3 is 15 residues.